The clone carrying this TCR beta chain was detected only once. This specimen belongs to a study of blood T cell repertoires in COVID-19. TCRdb keeps only in-frame clones here, not all; method: immunoSEQ multiplex PCR. Of 200,000 to 250,000 clones listed, roughly four fifths are singletons. CDR3 length equals 11 residues. The V end lost 7 bases, the J end lost 4 bases, and 10 bases lay between the germline ends. Germline V gene lookup returns CDR1 SQVTM and CDR2 ANQGSEA. The material sequenced was peripheral blood. This sequence joins TRBV29-1 and TRBJ1-2; D may be TRBD1 (6 bases). The receptor was isolated from a woman aged 18-35 years with acute or convalescent COVID-19. The CDR3 DNA sequence: TGCAGCGCTAAGGACAGCTATGGCTACACCTTC. This sequence encodes CSAKDSYGYTF.